These 29 T cell receptor beta chains came from one sample sequenced in a study of cytotoxic CD8 clonotypes in ibrutinib-treated CLL. TCRdb's copy holds only in-frame clones and misses some; the assay was immunoSEQ multiplex PCR. Found here are about 28,000 clones, around 60% of them singletons; the top ten hold about 5.4%. The sample here was PBMCs, taken before ibrutinib treatment. The source of these receptors is a human donor with chronic lymphocytic leukemia.

The rearrangement joins TRBV10-3 to TRBJ2-7; D gene unclear. Trimming removed 2 bases at V and 3 bases at J, with 20 bases between. The CDR3 length is 17 residues. Germline loops: CDR1 ENHRY, CDR2 SYGVKD. Written as DNA, the CDR3 is TGTGCCATCAGTGAGAGGCAGTCCCCTCCCCGGGTCTACGAGCAGTACTTC. Protein product: CAISERQSPPRVYEQYF.

The CDR3 is CASSSRTPQGAETQYF. The CDR3 DNA is TGTGCCAGCAGCTCCCGAACTCCTCAGGGGGCAGAGACCCAGTACTTC. The rearrangement links TRBV7-9 to TRBJ2-5, with 8 bases identical to TRBD1. Per the germline V gene, CDR1 is SEHNR and CDR2 is FQNEAQ (reference sequence). V trimming: 4 bases; J trimming: 4 bases; junction bases outside the gene matches: 11. This CDR3 region has 16 residues.

This clone has just a few counts. This chain connects TRBV19 to TRBJ2-5; 7 bases match TRBD1. The CDR3 length is 14 residues. Germline V gives CDR1 LNHDA, CDR2 SQIVND (reference sequence). Trimming removed 3 bases from V and 7 bases from J; junction bases left unmatched: 8. DNA of the CDR3: TGTGCCAGTAGTATGACAGGGAGCAGCTTGACCCAGTACTTC. It specifies CASSMTGSSLTQYF.

This clone occurred a few times. The CDR3 sequence is CASSLDRTYEQYF. The CDR3 bases are TGTGCCAGCAGCTTGGACAGGACCTACGAGCAGTACTTC. The V gene is TRBV5-6, the J gene TRBJ2-7, with D possibly being TRBD1 (5 bases). V shed 0 bases and J shed 2 bases, with 6 bases lying between them. Germline CDR1 is SGHDT and CDR2 is YYEEEE. The CDR3 consists of 13 residues.

V and J are TRBV9 and TRBJ2-7; D is possibly TRBD1 (6 bases). The CDR3 length is 15 residues. Per germline, CDR1 SGDLS and CDR2 YYNGEE. V gave up 4 bases and J gave up 9 bases, with 23 bases separating them. DNA for the CDR3: TGTGCCAGCAGCCCCACGGCAGGGGCCTTCTTAGGGCAGTACTTC. It encodes CASSPTAGAFLGQYF.

This chain uses TRBV18 with TRBJ1-1; D gene unclear. The CDR3 totals 12 residues. V lost 9 bases, J lost 10 bases, and 18 bases lay in between. Germline loops: CDR1 KGHSH, CDR2 LQKENI. CDR3 nucleotides: TGTGCCAGTACATCAGGAGGGTTTGGAGCTTTCTTT. This codes for CASTSGGFGAFF.

This clone was detected a few times. The chain has TRBV6-5 and TRBJ2-7, with 7 nucleotides matching TRBD1. After removal of 0 bases from V and 7 bases from J, the junction contained 9 bases not matched to a gene. Germline CDR1 is MNHEY and CDR2 is SVGAGI. The CDR3 covers 15 residues. In nucleotides, the CDR3 is TGTGCCAGCAGTTACTCCCGACAGGGAGTCGGGGAGCAGTACTTC. This encodes CASSYSRQGVGEQYF.

The gene calls are TRBV7-3 and TRBJ2-1; 7 positions match TRBD1. The germline V gene has CDR1 SGHTA and CDR2 FQGTGA. The CDR3 is 13 residues long. J lost 6 bases, V lost 1 base, and 0 bases had no gene match. The CDR3 region has the DNA TGTGCCAGCAGCTTAAACAGGGGCAATGAGCAGTTCTTC. Translated, it gives CASSLNRGNEQFF.

The chain recombines TRBV4-1 with TRBJ1-2, with D unresolved. The germline V gene encodes CDR1 MGHRA and CDR2 YSYEKL. This CDR3 contains 14 residues. V lost 3 bases to trimming and J lost 4 bases, with 12 bases between them. Here the CDR3 DNA reads TGCGCCAGCAGCCAGCAACGTTCGTTCTATGGCTACACCTTC. This encodes CASSQQRSFYGYTF.

This clone came up a few times. The chain joins TRBV12-5 to TRBJ2-5; D tentatively reads TRBD1 or TRBD2 (5 bases each). Per the germline V gene, CDR1 is LGHNT and CDR2 is FRNRAP. V was pared by 2 bases and J by 5 bases, with 18 bases between. CDR3 size: 16 residues. CDR3 in amino acids: CASGLSHLGTGETQYF. The CDR3 DNA follows: TGTGCTAGTGGTTTGTCCCATCTAGGGACCGGGGAGACCCAGTACTTC.

The chain couples TRBV5-1 to TRBJ1-2; D possibly corresponds to TRBD1 (5 bases). Germline CDR1 is SGHRS and CDR2 is YFSETQ. The CDR3 extends over 15 amino acids. V lost 2 bases to trimming and J lost 5 bases, with 16 bases between them. CDR3 loop: CASSFSGFRGYGYTF. CDR3 DNA: TGCGCCAGCAGCTTTTCAGGGTTTCGGGGGTATGGCTACACCTTC.

This chain connects TRBV7-9 to TRBJ2-7; 7 nucleotides line up with TRBD1. J was trimmed by 5 bases and V by 5 bases; bases with no gene match: 3. The CDR3 contains 12 residues. The germline V gene has CDR1 SEHNR and CDR2 FQNEAQ (reference sequence). The CDR3 protein is CASSLQGNEQYF. The DNA for the CDR3 is TGTGCCAGCAGCCTACAGGGGAACGAGCAGTACTTC.

In this sample, this clone turned up a few times. The chain employs TRBV7-3 and TRBJ2-2, with D unclear. Germline assignment: CDR1 SGHTA and CDR2 FQGTGA. V lost 4 bases, J lost 7 bases, and 7 bases lay in between. This CDR3 is 12 amino acids long. This CDR3 reads CASSSWDGELFF. The CDR3 nucleotides are TGTGCCAGCAGCTCATGGGACGGGGAGCTGTTTTTT.

This clone was seen just once. The rearrangement uses TRBV5-1 and TRBJ2-2; 12 nucleotides match TRBD2. Germline V gene lookup returns CDR1 SGHRS and CDR2 YFSETQ. This CDR3 spans 16 amino acids. The J segment lost 4 bases and the V segment lost 4 bases, leaving 5 bases of the junction unmatched. This CDR3 reads CASSILAGGGTGELFF. In DNA form, the CDR3 reads TGCGCCAGCAGCATACTAGCGGGAGGCGGCACCGGGGAGCTGTTTTTT.

CDR3 in amino acids: CASSMTPGELFF. CDR3 DNA sequence: TGTGCCAGCAGCATGACCCCCGGGGAGCTGTTTTTT. This rearrangement joins TRBV5-6 to TRBJ2-2; the D is unclear. The CDR3 runs to 12 residues. Germline CDR1 and CDR2: SGHDT and YYEEEE. Trimming cost V 4 bases and J 6 bases, with 7 bases left between them.

This chain uses TRBV4-3 with TRBJ1-2, with D perhaps matching TRBD1 (5 bases). Trimming shortened V by 3 bases and J by 2 bases, and 13 bases separated the two germline ends. The CDR3 is 15 residues long. Germline V gene sequence: CDR1 LGHNA, CDR2 YSLEER. CDR3 bases: TGCGCCAGCAGCCATCCGGGACGGACCAACTATGGCTACACCTTC. This sequence encodes CASSHPGRTNYGYTF.

The rearrangement uses TRBV10-1 and TRBJ2-3; D not certain. The CDR3 spans 16 residues. V was trimmed by 2 bases and J by 5 bases, leaving 17 bases between them. The germline CDR1 and CDR2 sequences are WNHNN and SYGVQD (reference sequence). Written as DNA, the CDR3 is TGCGCCAGCAGTGAGGGGCAACCCGTTACACAAGATACGCAGTATTTT. As protein: CASSEGQPVTQDTQYF.

This clone was seen a handful of times. CDR3 amino acids: CASRPLQGITEQYF. In nucleotides, the CDR3 is TGCGCCAGCCGTCCGTTGCAGGGCATTACCGAGCAGTACTTC. The chain couples TRBV5-1 to TRBJ2-7, with a weak D call TRBD1 (5 bases). V was shortened by 7 bases and J by 6 bases, with 20 bases between the two germline ends. The length of the CDR3 is 14 residues. Germline V lookup: CDR1 SGHRS, CDR2 YFSETQ.

This clone was recorded a few times. The chain uses TRBV6-1 and TRBJ2-7, with 7 bases identical to TRBD1. The CDR3 loop spans 15 amino acids. The germline gives CDR1 MNHNS, CDR2 SASEGT. J gave up 0 bases and V 6 bases, and 8 bases lay outside the gene matches. The CDR3 loop reads CASRPGQASSYEQYF. CDR3 bases: TGTGCCAGCAGGCCAGGACAGGCGAGCTCCTACGAGCAGTACTTC.

The chain uses TRBV9 and TRBJ1-2; D is uncertain. V dropped 0 bases and J dropped 5 bases, with 8 bases sitting between them. There are 13 residues in the CDR3. The germline V gene encodes CDR1 SGDLS and CDR2 YYNGEE. CDR3 amino acids: CASSVDGTYGYTF. The CDR3 coding sequence is TGTGCCAGCAGCGTAGATGGTACTTATGGCTACACCTTC.

The chain links TRBV7-8 to TRBJ1-2; D is unclear. There are 16 residues in the CDR3. V lost 1 base and J 4 bases, leaving 16 bases between the germline ends. CDR1 SGHVS and CDR2 FQNEAQ come from the germline V gene. CDR3 sequence (DNA): TGTGCCAGCAGCTTAGTGGCCCCCCAAGAGCTCTATGGCTACACCTTC. This translates into CASSLVAPQELYGYTF.

The gene calls are TRBV5-4 and TRBJ1-1, with TRBD1 matching over 9 bases. This CDR3 has 15 amino acids. V lost 4 bases, J lost 8 bases, and 12 bases stayed unmatched. Germline V CDR1 and CDR2: SGHNT, YYREEE (reference sequence). The CDR3 spells CASSLVGTGMGEAFF. The DNA for the CDR3 is TGTGCCAGCAGCCTCGTAGGGACAGGGATGGGAGAAGCTTTCTTT.

The CDR3 DNA reads TGTGCCAGCAGCTGGGACAGGAACACTGAAGCTTTCTTT. It specifies CASSWDRNTEAFF. J is TRBJ1-1 and V is TRBV6-6, with 7 nucleotides matching TRBD1. CDR1 and CDR2 from the germline V gene are MNHNY and SVGAGI (reference sequence). The J segment lost 1 base and the V segment lost 6 bases, leaving 2 bases of the junction unmatched. CDR3 size: 13 residues.

The chain employs TRBV27 and TRBJ1-2, with 8 positions matching TRBD1. From germline, CDR1 is MNHEY and CDR2 SMNVEV (reference sequence). This CDR3 spans 15 amino acids. The V and J ends lost 3 bases and 4 bases, in that order; junction bases with no gene match: 7. In DNA, the CDR3 is TGTGCCAGCAGTTTCTCCCAGGGGGCCATCTATGGCTACACCTTC. Amino acids: CASSFSQGAIYGYTF.

The chain couples TRBV4-1 to TRBJ2-5, with TRBD2 matching 8 bases. The length of the CDR3 is 16 residues. From germline, CDR1 is MGHRA and CDR2 YSYEKL. V shed 2 bases and J 3 bases; nucleotides not matched to a gene: 8. CDR3 coding DNA: TGCGCCAGCAGCCAACTCGGGGGGGCTGATAAAGAGACCCAGTACTTC. As protein: CASSQLGGADKETQYF.

The chain has TRBV18 and TRBJ2-1; D unclear. Trimming left V 4 bases short and J 6 bases short, with 16 bases between. The CDR3 sequence is 15 residues long. CDR1 and CDR2 from the germline V gene are KGHSH and LQKENI. The CDR3 nucleotides are TGTGCCAGCTCACAGGACCAACTTCCTTCCAATGAGCAGTTCTTC. Amino acid sequence: CASSQDQLPSNEQFF.

The V call is TRBV10-3, the J call TRBJ2-7, with D possibly being TRBD2 (6 bases). The CDR3 covers 11 residues. Germline V lookup: CDR1 ENHRY, CDR2 SYGVKD. Trimming left V 3 bases short and J 7 bases short, with 7 bases between. The CDR3, as DNA: TGTGCCATCAGTGAAGCGGGTGAGCAGTACTTC. Protein: CAISEAGEQYF.

The chain uses TRBV12-5 and TRBJ1-5, with no clear D. CDR3 length: 16 residues. V lost 0 bases and J lost 2, with 11 bases in between. In germline, CDR1 is LGHNT, CDR2 FRNRAP. CDR3 loop: CASGLVLSGGNQPQHF. The CDR3, as DNA: TGTGCTAGTGGTTTGGTACTATCCGGGGGCAATCAGCCCCAGCATTTT.

V is TRBV5-1 and J is TRBJ2-3; D possibly corresponds to TRBD1 (6 bases). The CDR3 length is 15 residues. Trimming removed 0 bases at V and 4 bases at J, with 12 bases between. CDR1 and CDR2 (germline): SGHRS, YFSETQ. Here the CDR3 DNA reads TGCGCCAGCAGCTTGGAAATCAGGGGCGCAGATACGCAGTATTTT. This encodes CASSLEIRGADTQYF.